This T cell receptor (beta chain) is drawn from a study of graft-versus-host responses after intestinal transplantation. Measured with immunoSEQ multiplex PCR; TCRdb has only the in-frame clones, and not every one. This table holds around 8,000 clones, around four fifths found once. Intraepithelial and lamina propria lymphocytes were freed from processed graft tissue. The V and J ends lost 0 bases and 7 bases respectively, with 10 bases between them. Germline V lookup: CDR1 WNHNN, CDR2 SYGVQD (reference sequence). This CDR3 spans 14 amino acids. The sequence was collected from a human patient who received an intestinal transplant, so some T cells may come from the graft donor. This sample comprised ileum tissue, obtained approximately 130 days after transplant. This rearrangement joins TRBV10-1 to TRBJ2-1; the D gene could be TRBD1 or TRBD2 (6 bases each). CDR3 sequence reads: CASSESIGGNEQFF. The CDR3 region has the DNA TGCGCCAGCAGTGAGTCGATAGGGGGGAATGAGCAGTTCTTC.